This TCR beta chain was recovered during a study of siplizumab effects on memory and regulatory T cells. Study outcomes and limitations: No functional test confirmed suppression by proliferating siplizumab-culture Tregs. Siplizumab significantly decreased alloreactive sequences from unstimulated CD4+ memory cells. Assignment of a naive or memory phenotype failed for roughly 75-97% of the proliferating CD4+ or CD8+ clones.

Assays examined 95,000 to 100,000 TCR templates per sample. Here immunoSEQ multiplex PCR was the method, and the copy in TCRdb shows in-frame clones only, minus some. The sample lists about 120,000 clones; 93% were seen once. To note about this clone: What it recognizes is unknown.

The CDR3 is 14 residues long. The ends were cut back, 3 bases at V and 5 bases at J, with 10 bases in the middle. The germline V gene encodes CDR1 MNHEY and CDR2 SMNVEV (reference sequence). This sequence was found in a human donor in good health. The chain joins TRBV27 to TRBJ1-4; no clear D gene. The sequenced sample was non-Treg CD4+ T cells sorted from blood. The CDR3 nucleotides read TGTGCCAGCAGTTTGCAAGGATTCAATGAAAAACTGTTTTTT. Residues: CASSLQGFNEKLFF. Supplemented by reference TRBV27 and TRBJ1-4, the full variable domain reads EAQVTQNPRYLITVTGKKLTVTCSQNMNHEYMSWYRQDPGLGLRQIYYSMNVEVTDKGDVPEGYKVSRKEKRNFPLILESPSPNQTSLYFCASSLQGFNEKLFFGSGTQLSVL.